This entry lists 8 T cell receptor beta chains sequenced from one sample in a study of identical twins. Using its own MiXCR run on the 5' RACE reads, TCRdb lists one record per CDR3 protein. Among about 260,000 distinct CDR3 sequences listed, approximately 7% were seen once. Separately, the same data were catalogued under a study of yellow fever vaccine responses in identical twins.

The material sequenced was memory (CD45RO+) T cells sorted from blood. Every receptor here comes from a young woman in good health.

The gene calls are TRBV12-3 or TRBV12-4 and TRBJ2-7, with TRBD2 matching over 16 bases. CDR3 length equals 16 residues. With V trimmed by 7 bases and J by 7 bases, 10 bases remained unmatched. CDR3 in amino acids: CASTKGLAGGADEQYF. The CDR3 DNA reads TGTGCCAGCACCAAGGGACTAGCGGGAGGGGCCGATGAGCAGTACTTC.

The rearrangement joins TRBV5-1 to TRBJ2-5; 9 nucleotides match TRBD1. The junction had 8 bases not matched to a gene; V was cut back by 0 bases and J by 2 bases. There are 17 residues in the CDR3. Germline V lookup: CDR1 SGHRS, CDR2 YFSETQ. CDR3 nucleotide sequence: TGCGCCAGCAGCTTGGCCGGGACAGGGAGGATGCAAGAGACCCAGTACTTC. Amino acid sequence: CASSLAGTGRMQETQYF.

In its sample, this clonotype was seen many times. The J gene is TRBJ1-4, the V gene TRBV5-1; no clear D. This CDR3 is built from 15 residues. Germline V gene lookup returns CDR1 SGHRS and CDR2 YFSETQ. V was shortened by 3 bases and J by 3 bases, with 12 bases between the two germline ends. The CDR3 bases are TGCGCCAGCAGCTCTGGAGCCCAGCCTAATGAAAAACTGTTTTTT. Its translation is CASSSGAQPNEKLFF.

This clonotype was picked up a small number of times. V is TRBV20-1 and J is TRBJ2-5, with 8 nucleotides matching TRBD1. CDR3 size: 15 residues. Looked up from germline, CDR1 is DFQATT and CDR2 is SNEGSKA (reference sequence). With 6 bases clipped from V and 5 bases from J, the junction kept 14 bases outside the gene matches. Written as DNA, the CDR3 is TGCAGTGCGAAGACCTGGACAGGGAGAGGGGAGACCCAGTACTTC. As protein: CSAKTWTGRGETQYF.

Ten or more counts support this clonotype. The chain combines TRBV29-1 with TRBJ2-1, with TRBD2 matching 7 bases. Germline-derived CDR1 and CDR2 are SQVTM and ANQGSEA. V shed 7 bases and J 0 bases; nucleotides not matched to a gene: 9. The CDR3 has 15 residues. The CDR3 DNA follows: TGCAGCGCCCCCTTGGGGGAGGGCTCCTACAATGAGCAGTTCTTC. Protein product: CSAPLGEGSYNEQFF.

V is TRBV9 and J is TRBJ2-3, with a weak D call TRBD2 (6 bases). Germline V gene lookup returns CDR1 SGDLS and CDR2 YYNGEE. Trimming took off 4 bases at V and 2 bases at J, with 14 bases between the two ends. The CDR3 runs to 15 residues. CDR3 DNA: TGTGCCAGCAGCCCTACTAGCATTCCCACAGATACGCAGTATTTT. Translation gives CASSPTSIPTDTQYF.

This clonotype has a handful of counts. Mismatch with germline at one junction end may stem from a read error. The V gene is TRBV28, the J gene TRBJ2-3; the match to TRBD2 covers 11 bases. Germline loops: CDR1 MDHEN, CDR2 SYDVKM. The CDR3 has 15 residues. The CDR3 region has the DNA TGTCCCAGCAGTATAGCGGGAGGGGGCACAGATACGCAGTATTTT. Its translation is CPSSIAGGGTDTQYF.

Ten or more counts support this clonotype. The chain has TRBV6-6 and TRBJ1-2; D unclear. V was cut by 0 bases and J by 7 bases, with 9 bases left in between. The length of the CDR3 is 13 residues. Germline V gene lookup returns CDR1 MNHNY and CDR2 SVGAGI (reference sequence). In DNA form, the CDR3 reads TGTGCCAGCAGTTACTCTGGTGGCTCTGGCTACACCTTC. It encodes CASSYSGGSGYTF.